These 31 T cell receptor beta chains share one sample of origin, sequenced in a study of T cells in Graves' hyperthyroidism and ophthalmopathy. From RNA transcripts, TCR beta CDR3 regions were amplified. HTBI primers were employed in a first-round RT-PCR of the TCR CDR3. TCRdb called the multiplex PCR reads again in MiXCR, with one record for every CDR3 protein. Of roughly 380,000 distinct CDR3 sequences listed, approximately 15% are singletons. The specimen sequenced was blood. These receptors were obtained from a woman aged 60-70 years with Graves' hyperthyroidism.

The J gene is TRBJ1-2, the V gene TRBV5-5; TRBD1 matches 8 bases. The germline gives CDR1 SGHKS, CDR2 YYEKEE (reference sequence). Trimming cost V 3 bases and J 8 bases; bases outside gene matches: 12. CDR3 length equals 15 residues. The CDR3 reads CASSSWGRTGKGYTF. DNA of the CDR3: TGTGCCAGCAGCTCGTGGGGGAGGACAGGGAAAGGCTACACCTTC.

There are many counts of this clonotype. The chain uses TRBV11-2 and TRBJ2-7, with 13 bases identical to TRBD2. J lost 4 bases, V lost 5 bases, and 2 bases had no gene match. The CDR3 contains 14 residues. In germline, CDR1 is SGHAT, CDR2 FQNNGV. CDR3 DNA sequence: TGTGCCAGCAGCCTGGGACTAGCGGGGTACGAGCAGTACTTC. It encodes CASSLGLAGYEQYF.

This chain joins TRBV11-1 and TRBJ2-7; maybe TRBD2 (5 bases). This CDR3 region has 14 residues. Germline V gene lookup returns CDR1 SGHAT and CDR2 FQDESV (reference sequence). Trimming stripped 2 bases from V and 5 bases from J, with 13 bases between. The DNA of the CDR3 is TGTGCCAGCAGCTTAATGGGAGAGAAGAACGAGCAGTACTTC. It encodes CASSLMGEKNEQYF.

This clonotype has ten or more counts. This rearrangement joins TRBV6-1 to TRBJ1-1; the match to TRBD1 covers 7 bases. Trimming took 9 bases from V and 4 from J; bases not matched to a gene: 8. CDR1 is MNHNS and CDR2 is SASEGT in the germline V gene. CDR3 length: 13 amino acids. The DNA for the CDR3 is TGTGCCAGTGCGACAGGGAGAGGCACTGAAGCTTTCTTT. Protein product: CASATGRGTEAFF.

The J gene is TRBJ2-2, the V gene TRBV7-3; D is uncertain. The germline gives CDR1 SGHTA, CDR2 FQGTGA. CDR3 length: 12 residues. Trimming cost V 2 bases and J 6 bases, with 4 bases left between them. This CDR3 is CASSLYSGELFF. In nucleotides, the CDR3 is TGTGCCAGCAGCTTATACTCCGGGGAGCTGTTTTTT.

This clonotype showed up many times. The gene calls are TRBV12-3 or TRBV12-4 and TRBJ2-1, with 11 bases that match TRBD2. With 6 bases clipped from V and 0 bases from J, the junction kept 4 bases outside the gene matches. This CDR3 has 16 amino acids. CDR3: CASSTGTSGSYNEQFF. The CDR3 bases are TGTGCCAGCAGCACCGGGACTAGCGGCTCCTACAATGAGCAGTTCTTC.

The rearrangement joins TRBV19 to TRBJ1-4; 9 bases agree with TRBD1. The junction had 6 bases not matched to a gene; V was cut back by 6 bases and J by 4 bases. CDR3 size: 15 residues. The V gene's germline CDR1 is LNHDA and CDR2 SQIVND (reference sequence). Here the CDR3 reads CASSRTGGVNEKLFF. The CDR3, as DNA: TGTGCCAGTAGCCGCACAGGGGGCGTTAATGAAAAACTGTTTTTT.

There are a few counts of this clonotype. A much bigger clone sits one base away, suggesting this may be a read error. The chain has TRBV11-3 and TRBJ1-1; D possibly corresponds to TRBD1 (6 bases). CDR3 length equals 15 residues. The germline gives CDR1 SGHNT, CDR2 YENEEA. CDR3 sequence reads: CVSSLGTIRNTEAFF. The DNA of the CDR3 is TGTGTCAGCAGCCTCGGGACAATCCGGAACACTGAAGCTTTCTTT.

This clonotype was detected many times. The V and J genes are TRBV20-1 and TRBJ1-6, with TRBD1 matching 7 bases. Germline values: CDR1 DFQATT, CDR2 SNEGSKA (reference sequence). Trimming cost V 4 bases and J 10 bases; bases outside gene matches: 7. There are 13 residues in the CDR3. CDR3 residues: CSAKGAASSPLHF. DNA of the CDR3: TGCAGTGCTAAGGGGGCCGCATCGTCACCCCTCCACTTT.

The sample holds many counts of this clonotype. J is TRBJ1-2 and V is TRBV24-1, with D unclear. Germline assignment: CDR1 KGHDR and CDR2 SFDVKD. This CDR3 has 16 amino acids. V lost 9 bases to trimming and J lost 4 bases, with 23 bases between them. CDR3 nucleotides: TGTGCCACCTCCCGTGGGCCCACCCCGATCGTCTATGGCTACACCTTC. This sequence encodes CATSRGPTPIVYGYTF.

V usage is TRBV12-5 and J usage is TRBJ2-1; D may be TRBD1 (8 bases). The CDR3 loop spans 20 amino acids. V was trimmed by 2 bases and J by 0 bases, leaving 23 bases between them. The germline gives CDR1 LGHNT, CDR2 FRNRAP. This CDR3 is CASGLQPGQGGGYSYNEQFF. The CDR3 coding sequence is TGTGCTAGTGGTTTGCAACCAGGACAGGGAGGGGGATACTCCTACAATGAGCAGTTCTTC.

This clonotype was detected many times. This sequence joins TRBV6-1 and TRBJ2-7, with 10 bases matching TRBD2. The CDR3 sequence is 15 residues long. Germline CDR1 is MNHNS and CDR2 is SASEGT. The V and J ends lost 2 bases and 1 base, in that order; junction bases with no gene match: 2. CDR3 DNA: TGTGCCAGCAGTGAAACTAGCGGGAATTCCTACGAGCAGTACTTC. Its protein product is CASSETSGNSYEQYF.

The rearrangement joins TRBV20-1 to TRBJ2-3, with 12 bases fitting TRBD2. The V segment lost 6 bases and the J segment 4 bases; nucleotides outside the gene matches: 11. The CDR3 consists of 16 residues. CDR1 and CDR2 from the germline V gene are DFQATT and SNEGSKA (reference sequence). Here the CDR3 reads CSAVASGRAPADTQYF. Here the CDR3 DNA reads TGCAGTGCGGTGGCTAGCGGGAGGGCCCCAGCAGATACGCAGTATTTT.

This clonotype appeared once. The chain combines TRBV14 with TRBJ2-3, with 13 bases lining up with TRBD2. This CDR3 comprises 18 residues. Unmatched junction bases numbered 5, after V lost 2 bases and J lost 0 bases. Germline V gene lookup returns CDR1 SGHDN and CDR2 FVKESK. CDR3 region: CASSQRRLAGGSTDTQYF. For the CDR3, the DNA is TGTGCCAGCAGCCAAAGGAGACTAGCGGGAGGTAGCACAGATACGCAGTATTTT.

This CDR3 reads CASGKTAEAFF. Here the CDR3 DNA reads TGTGCCAGCGGCAAGACGGCCGAAGCTTTCTTT. The J gene is TRBJ1-1, the V gene TRBV7-9; D is unresolved. The CDR3 consists of 11 residues. V was pared by 8 bases and J by 8 bases, with 12 bases between. The germline CDR1 and CDR2 sequences are SEHNR and FQNEAQ (reference sequence).

This clonotype has a handful of counts. The V call is TRBV5-4, the J call TRBJ2-5; a possible D gene is TRBD1 (6 bases). With 2 bases removed from V and 4 bases from J, the gap between germline ends came to 15 bases. Germline assignment: CDR1 SGHNT and CDR2 YYREEE (reference sequence). This CDR3 is built from 15 residues. CDR3 in amino acids: CASSLQQGGGETQYF. CDR3 bases: TGTGCCAGCAGCTTACAACAGGGTGGAGGAGAGACCCAGTACTTC.

The rearrangement uses TRBV7-2 and TRBJ2-1, with 12 bases lining up with TRBD2. CDR3 length equals 16 residues. The germline V gene encodes CDR1 SGHTA and CDR2 FQGNSA. V shed 6 bases and J 2 bases; nucleotides not matched to a gene: 5. The DNA for the CDR3 is TGTGCCAGCAGTCGTCTAGCGGGAGGGCCCTACAATGAGCAGTTCTTC. Translated: CASSRLAGGPYNEQFF.

J is TRBJ1-5 and V is TRBV20-1; no reliable D call. The ends were cut back, 6 bases at V and 7 bases at J, with 13 bases in the middle. The germline V gene encodes CDR1 DFQATT and CDR2 SNEGSKA (reference sequence). CDR3 length: 12 amino acids. The CDR3 DNA is TGCAGTGCAGGAAGAACGGGGCAGCCCCAGCATTTT. Translation gives CSAGRTGQPQHF.

This clonotype showed up many times. The rearrangement joins TRBV28 to TRBJ2-7; 9 bases fit TRBD2. V lost 3 bases, J lost 2 bases, and 11 bases stayed unmatched. The CDR3 runs to 17 residues. Germline V gene sequence: CDR1 MDHEN, CDR2 SYDVKM. The CDR3 loop is CASSLLAGLRSPYEQYF. The CDR3, as DNA: TGTGCCAGCAGTTTGCTAGCGGGACTACGTTCCCCCTACGAGCAGTACTTC.

This chain joins TRBV29-1 and TRBJ2-1; D remains ambiguous. Germline V gene sequence: CDR1 SQVTM, CDR2 ANQGSEA. There are 12 residues in the CDR3. V lost 8 bases and J 1 base, leaving 9 bases between the germline ends. CDR3: CSLMTSYNEQFF. The CDR3 DNA reads TGCAGCCTTATGACTTCCTACAATGAGCAGTTCTTC.

This clonotype has a count of ten or more. The chain recombines TRBV6-1 with TRBJ2-1, with 10 bases aligning to TRBD2. Trimming at V came to 4 bases and at J to 8 bases, leaving 11 bases not matched to a gene. The CDR3 length is 16 residues. CDR1 and CDR2 from the germline V gene are MNHNS and SASEGT. The CDR3 loop reads CASSALAGVNLHEQFF. The CDR3 coding sequence is TGTGCCAGCAGTGCCCTAGCGGGAGTGAACCTGCATGAGCAGTTCTTC.

The sample holds a few counts of this clonotype. The V call is TRBV28, the J call TRBJ1-4; TRBD1 matches at 10 bases. CDR1 is MDHEN and CDR2 is SYDVKM in the germline V gene. With V trimmed by 10 bases and J by 10 bases, 6 bases remained unmatched. This CDR3 contains 12 residues. The CDR3 nucleotides are TGTGCCACCACGACAGGGGGCGGAAAACTGTTTTTT. The encoded protein is CATTTGGGKLFF.

The genes are TRBV28 and TRBJ2-1, with 14 nucleotides matching TRBD2. This CDR3 contains 16 residues. The J segment lost 4 bases and the V segment lost 8 bases, leaving 7 bases of the junction unmatched. Germline V gene data show CDR1 as MDHEN and CDR2 as SYDVKM. The CDR3, as DNA: TGTGCCAGCGTCTGGGGGACTAGCGGGAGATACAATGAGCAGTTCTTC. Translating gives CASVWGTSGRYNEQFF.

This clonotype was observed many times. The V call is TRBV5-1, the J call TRBJ2-1, with 9 bases identical to TRBD1. The CDR3 is 15 residues long. V gave up 4 bases and J gave up 7 bases; unmatched junction bases: 9. The germline CDR1 and CDR2 sequences are SGHRS and YFSETQ. CDR3 sequence reads: CASSPNRDRVNEQFF. The CDR3 DNA reads as TGCGCCAGCAGCCCGAATAGGGACAGGGTGAATGAGCAGTTCTTC.

In this sample, this clonotype turned up many times. The chain carries TRBV3-1 and TRBJ2-3; 14 bases are shared with TRBD2. Germline V gene data show CDR1 as LGHDT and CDR2 as YNNKEL (reference sequence). The length of the CDR3 is 17 residues. Trimming took 3 bases from V and 1 from J; bases not matched to a gene: 3. The CDR3 protein is CASSHRLAGGGTDTQYF. In DNA form, the CDR3 reads TGTGCCAGCAGCCATCGACTAGCGGGAGGGGGCACAGATACGCAGTATTTT.

The sample holds a few counts of this clonotype. The CDR3: CASQAIQGARSEQYF. In DNA form, the CDR3 reads TGTGCCAGCCAAGCTATACAGGGGGCCAGGAGCGAGCAGTACTTC. V usage is TRBV25-1 and J usage is TRBJ2-7; 9 positions match TRBD1. V trimming: 8 bases; J trimming: 6 bases; junction bases outside the gene matches: 14. CDR3 length: 15 residues. From germline, CDR1 is MGHDK and CDR2 SYGVNS.

The table lists this clonotype with many counts. The chain recombines TRBV11-2 with TRBJ2-3; either TRBD1 or TRBD2 may supply D (7 bases each). Germline CDR1 SGHAT, CDR2 FQNNGV. There are 16 residues in the CDR3. With 7 bases removed from V and 6 bases from J, the gap between germline ends came to 23 bases. CDR3 bases: TGTGCCAGCAAGAGGGGGCGGGAGACCCCACGGGATACGCAGTATTTT. It encodes CASKRGRETPRDTQYF.

The chain uses TRBV5-1 and TRBJ1-1; 7 positions match TRBD1. CDR3 size: 16 residues. From germline, CDR1 is SGHRS and CDR2 YFSETQ. Losses at the gene ends were 1 base for V and 5 bases for J; bases not matched to a gene: 11. CDR3 nucleotide sequence: TGCGCCAGCAGCTTGTGCGAACAGGGGAGGTGTACTGAAGCTTTCTTT. Its protein is CASSLCEQGRCTEAFF.

In this sample, this clonotype turned up many times. A read error may explain this, as a much larger clone is one base away. The chain uses TRBV11-2 and TRBJ2-3; D remains unclear. The CDR3 runs 11 residues. V was pared by 5 bases and J by 7 bases, with 7 bases between. From germline, CDR1 is SGHAT and CDR2 FQNNGV. CDR3 bases: TGTGCCAGCAGCCCGGCGAATACGCAGTATTTT. Protein product: CASSPANTQYF.

This clonotype was seen repeatedly, ten times or more. The chain joins TRBV6-1 to TRBJ1-5; D is unclear. The germline V gene has CDR1 MNHNS and CDR2 SASEGT. The CDR3 has 15 amino acids. V lost 3 bases and J lost 5, with 14 bases in between. The CDR3 DNA reads as TGTGCCAGCAGTGACGGCACGGGTTACGATCAGCCCCAGCATTTT. It yields the protein CASSDGTGYDQPQHF.

The table lists this clonotype with a few counts. This chain uses TRBV24-1 with TRBJ2-7; unclear D gene. The germline V and J ends were trimmed by 3 bases and 7 bases, with 18 bases remaining between them. This CDR3 is built from 15 residues. In germline, CDR1 is KGHDR, CDR2 SFDVKD. The DNA of the CDR3 is TGTGCCACCAGTGATCGGAAAGCCCCCCTGGCAGAGCAGTACTTC. It codes for CATSDRKAPLAEQYF.